Listed here are 27 T cell receptor beta chains from one sample, sequenced in a study of T cell responses to AZD1222 COVID-19 vaccine. The protocol was immunoSEQ multiplex PCR, while the TCRdb copy is restricted to in-frame clones and leaves out a portion. Of fewer than 250,000 clones in the sample, just over 90% are singletons; the top ten hold about 1%. This specimen consisted of peripheral blood, obtained on day 0 of MenACWY control vaccination. Every receptor here comes from an adult in good health.

Here the CDR3 reads CASSLASNQPQHF. The DNA for the CDR3 is TGTGCCAGCAGCTTAGCAAGCAATCAGCCCCAGCATTTT. The V call is TRBV7-8, the J call TRBJ1-5; D unresolved. V was cut by 0 bases and J by 1 base, with 1 base left in between. CDR1 and CDR2 (germline): SGHVS, FQNEAQ. The CDR3 loop spans 13 amino acids. The complete variable domain, with remaining parts taken from reference TRBV7-8 and TRBJ1-5, reads GAGVSQSPRYKVAKRGQDVALRCDPISGHVSLFWYQQALGQGPEFLTYFQNEAQLDKSGLPSDRFFAERPEGSVSTLKIQRTQQEDSAVYLCASSLASNQPQHFGDGTRLSIL.

The chain is built from TRBV6-6 and TRBJ1-3, with a tentative D call TRBD1 (5 bases). V dropped 0 bases and J dropped 0 bases, with 6 bases sitting between them. CDR1 is MNHNY, CDR2 SVGAGI, per germline (reference sequence). CDR3 length: 15 amino acids. The CDR3 region is CASSYSTVSGNTIYF. For the CDR3, the DNA is TGTGCCAGCAGTTACTCGACAGTCTCTGGAAACACCATATATTTT.

The DNA of the CDR3 is TGTGCCAGCAGCTTAGGACTGGGGGGCACAGATACGCAGTATTTT. Translation gives CASSLGLGGTDTQYF. J is TRBJ2-3 and V is TRBV7-7; the D call may be TRBD1 or TRBD2 (5 bases each). V was clipped by 1 base and J by 1 base, with 9 bases between them. There are 15 residues in the CDR3. Germline lookup yields CDR1 SSHAT and CDR2 FNYEAQ (reference sequence).

This sequence joins TRBV6-4 and TRBJ2-3, with D perhaps matching TRBD1 (5 bases). CDR1 and CDR2 (germline): MRHNA, SNTAGT. The CDR3 length is 14 residues. Between the trimmed V and J ends, which lost 6 bases and 0 bases, there was a span of 10 bases. The CDR3 here is CASRAGISTDTQYF. CDR3 DNA sequence: TGTGCCAGCAGAGCAGGGATTAGCACAGATACGCAGTATTTT.

A note on this clone: Other DNA sequences in the sample encode the same CDR3. The chain joins TRBV5-6 to TRBJ2-5; D is uncertain. Between the trimmed V and J ends, which lost 0 bases and 5 bases, there was a span of 2 bases. There are 11 residues in the CDR3. CDR1 is SGHDT and CDR2 is YYEEEE in the germline V gene. The CDR3 DNA sequence: TGTGCCAGCAGCTTGGTGGAGACCCAGTACTTC. This encodes CASSLVETQYF.

V and J are TRBV10-2 and TRBJ1-5; D is unresolved. Germline V gene lookup returns CDR1 WSHSY and CDR2 SAAADI. With 5 bases removed from V and 4 bases from J, the gap between germline ends came to 12 bases. This CDR3 spans 14 amino acids. This chain's CDR3 is CASSPDTVNQPQHF. CDR3 bases: TGCGCCAGCAGTCCAGACACGGTTAATCAGCCCCAGCATTTT.

This chain uses TRBV5-4 with TRBJ2-5; 10 positions agree with TRBD2. Germline CDR1 and CDR2: SGHNT and YYREEE (reference sequence). The CDR3 covers 17 residues. The junction had 7 bases not matched to a gene; V was cut back by 0 bases and J by 2 bases. This CDR3 is CASSLGLLAGVQETQYF. The CDR3 DNA is TGTGCCAGCAGCTTGGGTCTCCTAGCGGGGGTACAAGAGACCCAGTACTTC.

For this clone: At one end, the junction sequence differs from germline, possibly due to a read error. The chain employs TRBV6-1 and TRBJ2-7; TRBD2 matches 7 bases. Germline CDR1 is MNHNS and CDR2 is SASEGT. The CDR3 covers 15 residues. The CDR3 DNA follows: TGTGCCAGCAGAGAAGGAGCGGGGAGCTCCTACGAGCAGTACTTC. Its protein product is CASREGAGSSYEQYF.

The chain carries TRBV5-1 and TRBJ1-2, with D perhaps matching TRBD1 (6 bases). The germline V gene encodes CDR1 SGHRS and CDR2 YFSETQ. V lost 4 bases and J 3 bases, leaving 19 bases between the germline ends. The CDR3 is 16 amino acids. CDR3 sequence: CASSPEGGRFDYGYTF. The CDR3 DNA follows: TGCGCCAGCAGCCCGGAAGGGGGACGTTTCGACTATGGCTACACCTTC.

Concerning this clone: Other DNA sequences within the sample encode an identical CDR3. This chain uses TRBV7-2 with TRBJ1-1; D may be TRBD1 (5 bases). CDR1 and CDR2 from the germline V gene are SGHTA and FQGNSA. Trimming removed 1 base from V and 5 bases from J, with 11 bases in between. CDR3 length equals 14 residues. The CDR3 here is CASSLGRGGTEAFF. DNA for the CDR3: TGTGCCAGCAGCTTAGGACGGGGGGGTACTGAAGCTTTCTTT.

The V call is TRBV3-1 (or the pseudogene TRBV3-2), the J call TRBJ1-2; TRBD1 matches at 7 bases. The ends lost 3 bases at V and 5 bases at J; junction bases unmatched: 0. The CDR3 runs to 12 residues. The germline V gene encodes CDR1 LGHDT and CDR2 YNNKEL (reference sequence). This CDR3 reads CASSQDRYGYTF. CDR3 nucleotides: TGTGCCAGCAGCCAGGACAGGTATGGCTACACCTTC.

The V gene is TRBV9, the J gene TRBJ1-3, with D hard to call. Per germline, CDR1 SGDLS and CDR2 YYNGEE. Trimming took off 0 bases at V and 8 bases at J, with 9 bases between the two ends. This CDR3 is built from 13 residues. The DNA for the CDR3 is TGTGCCAGCAGCGTAGTCCCCGGCTACACCATATATTTT. Protein: CASSVVPGYTIYF.

The chain uses TRBV2 and TRBJ1-2, with TRBD1 matching 7 bases. Trimming took 6 bases from V and 4 from J; bases not matched to a gene: 8. This CDR3 has 14 amino acids. Germline V gene data show CDR1 as SNHLY and CDR2 as FYNNEI. CDR3 protein: CASSRQGGGYGYTF. The DNA for the CDR3 is TGTGCCAGCAGCCGACAGGGAGGTGGCTATGGCTACACCTTC.

The J gene is TRBJ2-4, the V gene TRBV15, with D tentatively TRBD2 (6 bases). There are 19 residues in the CDR3. V lost 0 bases and J lost 11, with 29 bases in between. Germline V lookup: CDR1 LNHNV, CDR2 YYDKDF (reference sequence). CDR3 in DNA: TGTGCCACCAGCAGAGATAGGAGGGTCGGAGAACTGAGGGCCATTTTTCAGTACTTC. Residues: CATSRDRRVGELRAIFQYF.

The chain employs TRBV5-1 and TRBJ1-2, with no clear D. Deletions cut 3 bases from V and 4 bases from J, with 13 bases between. This CDR3 region has 14 residues. Germline CDR1 SGHRS, CDR2 YFSETQ. The CDR3 DNA is TGCGCCAGCAGCTCATCCGGACTCGGCTATGGCTACACCTTC. Its protein product is CASSSSGLGYGYTF.

V and J are TRBV7-9 and TRBJ1-6; D is uncertain. The CDR3 runs to 15 residues. Trimming shortened V by 5 bases and J by 0 bases, and 8 bases separated the two germline ends. Germline V gene sequence: CDR1 SEHNR, CDR2 FQNEAQ (reference sequence). The CDR3 sequence: CASSLGSSYNSPLHF. DNA for the CDR3: TGTGCCAGCAGCCTAGGAAGCTCCTATAATTCACCCCTCCACTTT.

This chain links TRBV2 with TRBJ2-5; D perhaps matches TRBD1 (5 bases). V was shortened by 3 bases and J by 5 bases, with 7 bases between the two germline ends. There are 12 residues in the CDR3. Germline values: CDR1 SNHLY, CDR2 FYNNEI. The CDR3 region is CASSDRAETQYF. The CDR3 DNA reads TGTGCCAGCAGTGACAGGGCGGAGACCCAGTACTTC.

This chain uses TRBV19 with TRBJ1-2; D gene uncertain. V dropped 6 bases and J dropped 8 bases, with 13 bases sitting between them. The CDR3 loop spans 12 amino acids. Germline V CDR1 and CDR2: LNHDA, SQIVND (reference sequence). CDR3 bases: TGTGCCAGTAGCTCGGGAGCGGAGGGCTACACCTTC. Translation gives CASSSGAEGYTF.

V and J are TRBV7-2 and TRBJ2-5; D remains ambiguous. The ends were cut back, 3 bases at V and 1 base at J, with 9 bases in the middle. Germline CDR1 is SGHTA and CDR2 is FQGNSA. The CDR3 runs 14 residues. The CDR3 sequence: CASSLQASQETQYF. The DNA of the CDR3 is TGTGCCAGCAGCTTGCAAGCGTCCCAAGAGACCCAGTACTTC.

The CDR3 sequence is CASSPREGIMNGYTF. The CDR3 DNA sequence: TGTGCCAGCAGCCCGAGAGAGGGGATCATGAATGGCTACACCTTC. J is TRBJ1-2 and V is TRBV7-8; tentative D call: TRBD1 (5 bases). CDR3 length: 15 amino acids. From germline, CDR1 is SGHVS and CDR2 FQNEAQ. Trimming took off 5 bases at V and 6 bases at J, with 19 bases between the two ends.

The chain is built from TRBV5-1 and TRBJ1-2; 7 bases agree with TRBD1. With V trimmed by 5 bases and J by 4 bases, 14 bases remained unmatched. The CDR3 covers 16 residues. Germline CDR1 is SGHRS and CDR2 is YFSETQ. CDR3 sequence reads: CASRPQGGGGIYGYTF. CDR3 nucleotide sequence: TGCGCCAGCAGACCCCAAGGGGGAGGGGGCATCTATGGCTACACCTTC.

V is TRBV6-5 and J is TRBJ2-1, with D perhaps TRBD2 (6 bases). V lost 0 bases to trimming and J lost 3 bases, with 9 bases between them. The CDR3 runs 15 residues. The germline CDR1 and CDR2 sequences are MNHEY and SVGAGI. In nucleotides, the CDR3 is TGTGCCAGCAGTTACTCGACGGGGGTCTACAATGAGCAGTTCTTC. Its translation: CASSYSTGVYNEQFF.

The chain is built from TRBV11-2 and TRBJ1-5, with D possibly being TRBD1 (6 bases). In germline, CDR1 is SGHAT, CDR2 FQNNGV. The CDR3 runs 15 residues. Trimming took off 5 bases at V and 7 bases at J, with 18 bases between the two ends. The CDR3 bases are TGTGCCAGCAGCGTGTCCACAGGGCCTGGCCAGCCCCAGCATTTT. Its protein product is CASSVSTGPGQPQHF.

This rearrangement joins TRBV13 to TRBJ2-5, with 9 bases matching TRBD2. The CDR3 spans 16 residues. The J segment lost 5 bases and the V segment lost 3 bases, leaving 10 bases of the junction unmatched. Germline V gene data show CDR1 as PRHDT and CDR2 as FYEKMQ (reference sequence). The CDR3: CASSFGRGGAWETQYF. For the CDR3, the DNA is TGTGCCAGCAGCTTCGGACGCGGGGGGGCATGGGAGACCCAGTACTTC.

The genes are TRBV5-4 and TRBJ2-3; D ambiguous. Trimming stripped 0 bases from V and 0 bases from J, with 11 bases between. From germline, CDR1 is SGHNT and CDR2 YYREEE (reference sequence). The CDR3 sequence is 16 residues long. The CDR3 region is CASSLVRSWSTDTQYF. The CDR3 coding sequence is TGTGCCAGCAGCTTGGTAAGGAGTTGGAGCACAGATACGCAGTATTTT.

The chain joins TRBV19 to TRBJ1-1; D is possibly TRBD1 (5 bases). Germline V gene data show CDR1 as LNHDA and CDR2 as SQIVND (reference sequence). Trimming removed 3 bases at V and 6 bases at J, with 11 bases between. The CDR3 spans 13 residues. CDR3 sequence: CASSMRGHPEAFF. CDR3 nucleotides: TGTGCCAGTAGTATGCGAGGACACCCTGAAGCTTTCTTT.

V usage is TRBV28 and J usage is TRBJ1-4; unclear D gene. The germline V gene encodes CDR1 MDHEN and CDR2 SYDVKM. The V and J ends lost 8 bases and 8 bases respectively, with 6 bases between them. The CDR3 is made up of 10 amino acids. Here the CDR3 DNA reads TGTGCCAGCGCGAACGAAAAACTGTTTTTT. This translates into CASANEKLFF.